Reported below is one T cell receptor (beta chain). Sequenced by immunoSEQ multiplex PCR; TCRdb stores in-frame clones only, minus some. The sample lists hundreds of thousands of clones, roughly 87% occurring once. Germline V gene lookup returns CDR1 SGHRS and CDR2 YFSETQ. This CDR3 has 14 residues. V gave up 4 bases and J gave up 1 base, with 12 bases separating them. This specimen comes from a study of Ad26.COV2.S vaccination and SARS-CoV-2 variants. Specified treatment: about 20 received Ad26.COV2.S at low or high dose, single or two shots; five or six received placebo; per-sample allocation not given. Day 63 after the first vaccine or placebo injection was the time point for sampling.

The clonotype was recovered from a person aged 18-65 years who received the Ad26.COV2.S COVID-19 vaccine or a placebo. Here the sequenced sample was peripheral blood, taken in a trial of Ad26.COV2.S vaccine versus placebo. This chain connects TRBV5-1 to TRBJ2-7; maybe TRBD1 (5 bases). CDR3 nucleotide sequence: TGCGCCAGCAGCGCGAGACAGCATTCCTACGAGCAGTACTTC. Translation: CASSARQHSYEQYF.